A selection of T cell receptor beta chains follows, all from one sample in a study of blood T cell repertoires in COVID-19. This table comes from immunoSEQ multiplex PCR, and its TCRdb copy is limited to in-frame clones, with some not included. The sample includes around 60,000 clones, nearly 90% of them seen just once. Sequencing was carried out using peripheral blood. The receptors come from a man between 60 and 75 years old with active COVID-19. The CDR3 runs from the conserved cysteine through the conserved F or W. D genes are given only for firm matches. Part of the rows lack a size; the others show once, few, many or a class for expanded clones.

d_call: TRBD2
j_call: TRBJ2-5
v_call: TRBV7-8
clone_size: .
cdr3_aa: CASSSLAGGHGETQYF
cdr3_nt: TGTGCCAGCAGCTCTTTAGCGGGGGGGCACGGAGAGACCCAGTACTTC

d_call: .
j_call: TRBJ2-1
v_call: TRBV7-2
clone_size: .
cdr3_aa: CASSFGGIDEQFF
cdr3_nt: TGTGCCAGCAGCTTCGGGGGAATCGATGAGCAGTTCTTC

d_call: .
j_call: TRBJ2-6
v_call: TRBV5-6
clone_size: once
cdr3_aa: CASSLEPHNSGANVLTF
cdr3_nt: TGTGCCAGCAGCTTGGAGCCCCATAACTCTGGGGCCAACGTCCTGACTTTC

d_call: .
j_call: TRBJ2-1
v_call: TRBV12-3/TRBV12-4
clone_size: .
cdr3_aa: CASSPMTDNEQFF
cdr3_nt: TGTGCCAGCAGTCCCATGACAGACAATGAGCAGTTCTTC

d_call: .
j_call: TRBJ1-3
v_call: TRBV10-3
clone_size: once
cdr3_aa: CAISELRTGNTIYF
cdr3_nt: TGTGCCATCAGTGAGCTCAGAACCGGAAACACCATATATTTT

d_call: .
j_call: TRBJ2-5
v_call: TRBV10-3
clone_size: once
cdr3_aa: CAIRKGEEETQYF
cdr3_nt: TGTGCCATCCGTAAAGGGGAAGAAGAGACCCAGTACTTC

d_call: .
j_call: TRBJ1-5
v_call: TRBV27
clone_size: .
cdr3_aa: CASSFLREVVQPQHF
cdr3_nt: TGTGCCAGCAGTTTCCTCAGGGAGGTGGTTCAGCCCCAGCATTTT

d_call: TRBD1
j_call: TRBJ2-5
v_call: TRBV7-2
clone_size: .
cdr3_aa: CASSLGQGKGETQYF
cdr3_nt: TGTGCCAGCAGCCTCGGACAGGGGAAGGGAGAGACCCAGTACTTC

d_call: .
j_call: TRBJ2-1
v_call: TRBV1
clone_size: .
cdr3_aa: CTSSQDTTGGANNEQFF
cdr3_nt: TGCACCAGCAGCCAAGATACCACAGGGGGAGCCAACAATGAGCAGTTCTTC

d_call: .
j_call: TRBJ2-7
v_call: TRBV18
clone_size: few
cdr3_aa: CASSPSKGTFLYEQYF
cdr3_nt: TGTGCCAGCTCACCTTCCAAGGGGACTTTTCTCTACGAGCAGTACTTC

d_call: .
j_call: TRBJ1-4
v_call: TRBV5-1
clone_size: .
cdr3_aa: CASSGSLNQGKINEKLFF
cdr3_nt: TGCGCCAGCAGCGGGTCCTTAAACCAGGGGAAGATAAATGAAAAACTGTTTTTT

d_call: .
j_call: TRBJ2-3
v_call: TRBV5-8
clone_size: .
cdr3_aa: CASSLGGQTDTQYF
cdr3_nt: TGTGCCAGCAGCTTAGGAGGGCAGACGGATACGCAGTATTTT

d_call: .
j_call: TRBJ2-2
v_call: TRBV28
clone_size: .
cdr3_aa: CASSFLVTGELFF
cdr3_nt: TGTGCCAGCAGTTTTCTTGTGACCGGGGAGCTGTTTTTT

d_call: TRBD2
j_call: TRBJ2-7
v_call: TRBV3-1/TRBV3-2
clone_size: .
cdr3_aa: CASSQGEGGEYF
cdr3_nt: TGTGCCAGCAGCCAAGGAGAGGGAGGGGAGTACTTC

d_call: TRBD1
j_call: TRBJ2-7
v_call: TRBV6-2/TRBV6-3
clone_size: .
cdr3_aa: CASSYSRLTGGSYEQYF
cdr3_nt: TGTGCCAGCAGTTACTCGAGATTGACAGGGGGATCCTACGAGCAGTACTTC

d_call: TRBD1
j_call: TRBJ2-7
v_call: TRBV7-8
clone_size: .
cdr3_aa: CASSFSLTGGVYEQYF
cdr3_nt: TGTGCCAGCAGCTTCTCCTTAACAGGGGGAGTCTACGAGCAGTACTTC

d_call: TRBD1
j_call: TRBJ1-2
v_call: TRBV10-2
clone_size: .
cdr3_aa: CASSESGQANYGYTF
cdr3_nt: TGCGCCAGCAGTGAGAGTGGACAGGCTAACTATGGCTACACCTTC

d_call: .
j_call: TRBJ1-5
v_call: TRBV6-5
clone_size: .
cdr3_aa: CASSLRGGDLNQPQHF
cdr3_nt: TGTGCCAGCAGTTTGCGGGGCGGCGACCTAAATCAGCCCCAGCATTTT

d_call: TRBD1
j_call: TRBJ2-7
v_call: TRBV5-4
clone_size: .
cdr3_aa: CASSSGTATYEQYF
cdr3_nt: TGTGCCAGCAGCTCGGGGACAGCGACCTACGAGCAGTACTTC

d_call: TRBD1
j_call: TRBJ1-2
v_call: TRBV20-1
clone_size: .
cdr3_aa: CSASTGGRGGYTF
cdr3_nt: TGCAGTGCTAGTACAGGGGGCCGGGGAGGCTACACCTTC

d_call: TRBD2
j_call: TRBJ2-3
v_call: TRBV6-5
clone_size: .
cdr3_aa: CASSYRGRGSDTQYF
cdr3_nt: TGTGCCAGCAGTTACCGCGGGAGGGGATCAGATACGCAGTATTTT

d_call: .
j_call: TRBJ2-1
v_call: TRBV7-9
clone_size: .
cdr3_aa: CASSFVGPNEQFF
cdr3_nt: TGTGCCAGCAGCTTTGTGGGCCCCAATGAGCAGTTCTTC

d_call: TRBD1
j_call: TRBJ2-7
v_call: TRBV12-3/TRBV12-4
clone_size: .
cdr3_aa: CASRPDRAYEQYF
cdr3_nt: TGTGCCAGCAGGCCCGACAGGGCGTACGAGCAGTACTTC

d_call: .
j_call: TRBJ2-7
v_call: TRBV12-3/TRBV12-4
clone_size: .
cdr3_aa: CASSEFSSGEQYF
cdr3_nt: TGTGCCAGCAGTGAATTTTCGTCGGGGGAGCAGTACTTC

d_call: TRBD1
j_call: TRBJ1-5
v_call: TRBV19
clone_size: .
cdr3_aa: CDLATGPNQPQHF
cdr3_nt: TGTGACCTTGCGACAGGGCCTAATCAGCCCCAGCATTTT

d_call: .
j_call: TRBJ2-3
v_call: TRBV27
clone_size: once
cdr3_aa: CASGEHRATDTQYF
cdr3_nt: TGTGCCAGCGGAGAACACAGGGCTACAGATACGCAGTATTTT

d_call: .
j_call: TRBJ1-5
v_call: TRBV19
clone_size: few
cdr3_aa: CASSIGLRQPQHF
cdr3_nt: TGTGCCAGTAGTATAGGTTTGCGACAGCCCCAGCATTTT

d_call: TRBD1
j_call: TRBJ2-5
v_call: TRBV7-3
clone_size: once
cdr3_aa: CASSPGTGQETQYF
cdr3_nt: TGTGCCAGCAGCCCTGGGACAGGACAAGAGACCCAGTACTTC

d_call: TRBD1
j_call: TRBJ2-7
v_call: TRBV29-1
clone_size: .
cdr3_aa: CSVDRGHEQYF
cdr3_nt: TGCAGCGTAGACAGGGGCCACGAGCAGTACTTC

d_call: .
j_call: TRBJ2-2
v_call: TRBV7-3
clone_size: .
cdr3_aa: CASSFSSENTGELFF
cdr3_nt: TGTGCCAGCAGCTTTTCCAGCGAGAACACCGGGGAGCTGTTTTTT

d_call: TRBD1
j_call: TRBJ2-7
v_call: TRBV5-4
clone_size: .
cdr3_aa: CASSRTGQGGDEQYF
cdr3_nt: TGTGCCAGCAGTCGCACGGGACAGGGGGGAGATGAGCAGTACTTC

d_call: .
j_call: TRBJ2-7
v_call: TRBV6-5
clone_size: .
cdr3_aa: CASSYSLTGAYEQYF
cdr3_nt: TGTGCCAGCAGTTACTCCCTAACTGGGGCGTACGAGCAGTACTTC

d_call: TRBD1
j_call: TRBJ2-3
v_call: TRBV5-3
clone_size: .
cdr3_aa: CARSLRDSTLPADTQYF
cdr3_nt: TGTGCCAGAAGCCTCCGGGACAGCACTCTGCCGGCAGATACGCAGTATTTT

d_call: TRBD1
j_call: TRBJ2-7
v_call: TRBV20-1
clone_size: .
cdr3_aa: CSGQGAGEQYF
cdr3_nt: TGCAGCGGACAGGGGGCGGGCGAGCAGTACTTC

d_call: .
j_call: TRBJ2-5
v_call: TRBV11-3
clone_size: .
cdr3_aa: CASSLGQAAPAQYF
cdr3_nt: TGTGCCAGCAGCTTAGGCCAGGCCGCCCCGGCCCAGTACTTC

d_call: TRBD1
j_call: TRBJ2-5
v_call: TRBV6-2/TRBV6-3
clone_size: .
cdr3_aa: CASSHRDRAGETQYF
cdr3_nt: TGTGCCAGCAGTCATCGGGACAGGGCAGGAGAGACCCAGTACTTC

d_call: TRBD1
j_call: TRBJ1-1
v_call: TRBV9
clone_size: .
cdr3_aa: CASTRVTGVVNTEAFF
cdr3_nt: TGTGCCAGCACGAGGGTGACAGGGGTTGTGAACACTGAAGCTTTCTTT

d_call: .
j_call: TRBJ2-7
v_call: TRBV4-1
clone_size: .
cdr3_aa: CASSQVYQDEQYF
cdr3_nt: TGCGCCAGCAGCCAAGTTTACCAGGACGAGCAGTACTTC

d_call: TRBD1
j_call: TRBJ1-5
v_call: TRBV28
clone_size: .
cdr3_aa: CASSSPYRGSNQPQHF
cdr3_nt: TGTGCCAGCAGTTCGCCTTACAGGGGTAGCAATCAGCCCCAGCATTTT

d_call: TRBD1
j_call: TRBJ1-2
v_call: TRBV28
clone_size: .
cdr3_aa: CASSSGTGGGYGYTF
cdr3_nt: TGTGCCAGCAGTTCCGGGACAGGGGGGGGCTATGGCTACACCTTC

d_call: TRBD1
j_call: TRBJ1-5
v_call: TRBV28
clone_size: once
cdr3_aa: CASSVKQGAINQPQHF
cdr3_nt: TGTGCCAGCAGTGTAAAACAGGGGGCCATCAATCAGCCCCAGCATTTT

d_call: TRBD2
j_call: TRBJ2-5
v_call: TRBV15
clone_size: few
cdr3_aa: CATSWTMAGGHQETQYF
cdr3_nt: TGTGCCACCAGCTGGACAATGGCGGGGGGACACCAAGAGACCCAGTACTTC

d_call: TRBD2
j_call: TRBJ2-1
v_call: TRBV6-5
clone_size: .
cdr3_aa: CASRSLAGGNNEQFF
cdr3_nt: TGTGCCAGCAGAAGCCTAGCGGGGGGCAACAATGAGCAGTTCTTC

d_call: .
j_call: TRBJ1-3
v_call: TRBV11-1
clone_size: .
cdr3_aa: CASSPGFGPGNTIYF
cdr3_nt: TGTGCCAGCAGCCCCGGCTTTGGGCCTGGAAACACCATATATTTT